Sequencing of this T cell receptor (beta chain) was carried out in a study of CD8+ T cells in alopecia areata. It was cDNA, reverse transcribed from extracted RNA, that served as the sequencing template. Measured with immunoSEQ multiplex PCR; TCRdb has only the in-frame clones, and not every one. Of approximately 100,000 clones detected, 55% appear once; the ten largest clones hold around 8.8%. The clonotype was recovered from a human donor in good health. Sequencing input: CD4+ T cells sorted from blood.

The CDR3 is CASSVSGSTNEKLFF. CDR3 nucleotides: TGTGCCAGCAGCGTTTCGGGATCAACTAATGAAAAACTGTTTTTT. The V and J genes are TRBV9 and TRBJ1-4, with D hard to call. Deletions cut 2 bases from V and 0 bases from J, with 8 bases between. Germline V gene sequence: CDR1 SGDLS, CDR2 YYNGEE. The CDR3 loop spans 15 amino acids.